The clone carrying this T cell receptor beta chain was observed a single time. The method was immunoSEQ multiplex PCR; TCRdb's version includes in-frame clones alone and lacks a portion of them. The sample has approximately 160,000 clones; less than 90% are singletons. The sample belongs to a study of blood T cell repertoires in COVID-19. In the study overall: PBMCs, B-cell-depleted T cells, or T cells provided the cDNA or gDNA that made up the material.

The CDR3 consists of 13 residues. From germline, CDR1 is LGHDT and CDR2 YNNKEL (reference sequence). The V end was cut by 1 base, the J end by 7 bases, with 10 bases between. The chain carries TRBV3-1 (or the pseudogene TRBV3-2) and TRBJ2-5; D remains unclear. The TCR comes from a woman aged 65 to 85 with acute or convalescent COVID-19. Sequences were obtained from peripheral blood. As DNA, the CDR3 is TGTGCCAGCAGCCAAGGGCCTCCAGGGACCCAGTACTTC. Its translation: CASSQGPPGTQYF.